The clone carrying this T cell receptor beta chain was detected many times. This CDR3 has 11 residues. Trimming shortened V by 5 bases and J by 3 bases, and 2 bases separated the two germline ends. Germline V CDR1 and CDR2: MNHEY, SVGEGT. From the RT-PCR reads, TCRdb called clonotypes with MiXCR, one entry per CDR3 protein. The table shows about 680,000 distinct CDR3 sequences, with 12% to 15% occurring only once. Specimen: memory CD4+ T cells from blood. J is TRBJ1-3 and V is TRBV6-2 or TRBV6-3; D gene unclear. This sequence was found in a female donor in good health, serving as a healthy control. Written as DNA, the CDR3 is TGTGCCAGCAGTGTTGGAAACACCATATATTTT. Its protein is CASSVGNTIYF.